The 30 T cell receptor beta chains below come from one sample, sequenced in a study of blood T cell repertoires in COVID-19. The data were produced by immunoSEQ multiplex PCR, yet TCRdb's version contains in-frame clones alone and is incomplete. In the table there are about 100,000 clones, around 73% of which are singletons. Sequencing used peripheral blood. These receptors were obtained from a man between 60 and 75 years old with active or convalescent COVID-19.

The chain carries TRBV4-3 and TRBJ1-2; D is uncertain. Per the germline V gene, CDR1 is LGHNA and CDR2 is YSLEER. This CDR3 has 14 residues. V was trimmed by 0 bases and J by 3 bases, leaving 8 bases between them. The CDR3 loop is CASSQEAAYYGYTF. The CDR3 DNA reads TGCGCCAGCAGCCAAGAGGCGGCTTACTATGGCTACACCTTC.

The CDR3: CASLAGGAPFNEQFF. In DNA form, the CDR3 reads TGTGCCAGCCTCGCTGGGGGGGCCCCCTTCAATGAGCAGTTCTTC. The chain carries TRBV27 and TRBJ2-1; D may be TRBD2 (7 bases). This CDR3 region has 15 residues. Deletions cut 8 bases from V and 6 bases from J, with 20 bases between. Germline CDR1 MNHEY, CDR2 SMNVEV (reference sequence).

The chain uses TRBV4-2 and TRBJ2-1; 8 nucleotides line up with TRBD2. Germline-derived CDR1 and CDR2 are LGHNA and YNFKEQ. V lost 4 bases, J lost 0 bases, and 5 bases stayed unmatched. The CDR3 loop spans 16 amino acids. For the CDR3, the DNA is TGTGCCAGCAGCCTCATAAGCGGGAGCTCCTACAATGAGCAGTTCTTC. Translating gives CASSLISGSSYNEQFF.

The rearrangement joins TRBV11-2 to TRBJ2-5, with 9 nucleotides matching TRBD2. Germline CDR1 SGHAT, CDR2 FQNNGV. The trim removed 6 bases at V and 5 bases at J, leaving 7 bases unmatched. This CDR3 comprises 14 residues. CDR3 sequence reads: CASRRLAARETQYF. In DNA, the CDR3 is TGTGCCAGCAGAAGACTAGCGGCTCGCGAGACCCAGTACTTC.

The rearrangement uses TRBV9 and TRBJ2-7; tentatively, D is TRBD1 (7 bases). Germline V lookup: CDR1 SGDLS, CDR2 YYNGEE. The CDR3 totals 15 residues. V lost 0 bases to trimming and J lost 3 bases, with 13 bases between them. CDR3 residues: CASSVDGGTVYEQYF. The CDR3 nucleotides are TGTGCCAGCAGCGTAGACGGAGGGACAGTCTACGAGCAGTACTTC.

The table lists this clone with a few counts. This rearrangement joins TRBV6-6 to TRBJ2-3; D possibly corresponds to TRBD2 (5 bases). The germline gives CDR1 MNHNY, CDR2 SVGAGI (reference sequence). V lost 2 bases and J lost 0, with 12 bases in between. This CDR3 is built from 16 residues. CDR3 nucleotides: TGTGCCAGCAGTTACAGACCGGGCGGGAGCACAGATACGCAGTATTTT. This encodes CASSYRPGGSTDTQYF.

The chain employs TRBV5-1 and TRBJ2-7; TRBD1 agrees at 8 bases. V gave up 4 bases and J gave up 6 bases; unmatched junction bases: 6. The CDR3 loop spans 13 amino acids. Germline CDR1 SGHRS, CDR2 YFSETQ. The CDR3 DNA is TGCGCCAGCAGCCACGGACAGGGAGGCGAGCAGTACTTC. Translated: CASSHGQGGEQYF. Supplemented by reference TRBV5-1 and TRBJ2-7, the full variable domain reads KAGVTQTPRYLIKTRGQQVTLSCSPISGHRSVSWYQQTPGQGLQFLFEYFSETQRNKGNFPGRFSGRQFSNSRSEMNVSTLELGDSALYLCASSHGQGGEQYFGPGTRLTVT.

This clone was seen more than once but under ten times. The genes are TRBV2 and TRBJ2-1; 11 bases map to TRBD2. This CDR3 is 15 amino acids long. In germline, CDR1 is SNHLY, CDR2 FYNNEI. V lost 4 bases to trimming and J lost 5 bases; unmatched junction nucleotides: 4. The CDR3 here is CASSGLAGPDNEQFF. The CDR3, as DNA: TGTGCCAGCAGTGGACTAGCGGGACCGGACAATGAGCAGTTCTTC.

The chain combines TRBV12-3 or TRBV12-4 with TRBJ2-1, with a tentative D call TRBD2 (5 bases). With 6 bases removed from V and 6 bases from J, the gap between germline ends came to 12 bases. The CDR3 extends over 13 amino acids. CDR3 in DNA: TGTGCCAGCAGCATAGAGGGTGGCAATGAGCAGTTCTTC. Its translation is CASSIEGGNEQFF.

The V and J genes are TRBV2 and TRBJ1-1, with D unresolved. The CDR3 is made up of 15 amino acids. V was clipped by 7 bases and J by 6 bases, with 21 bases between them. Germline V lookup: CDR1 SNHLY, CDR2 FYNNEI. The CDR3 bases are TGTGCCAGCATCACCAAACCTTGGTCTAGCGCTGAAGCTTTCTTT. It translates to CASITKPWSSAEAFF.

The genes are TRBV5-4 and TRBJ1-3; D perhaps matches TRBD1 (5 bases). CDR1 is SGHNT, CDR2 YYREEE, per germline (reference sequence). Trimming shortened V by 3 bases and J by 1 base, and 5 bases separated the two germline ends. CDR3 length: 13 residues. CDR3 coding DNA: TGTGCCAGCAGCTCAGGGTCTGGAAACACCATATATTTT. Its protein is CASSSGSGNTIYF.

The J gene is TRBJ2-1, the V gene TRBV6-5; D perhaps matches TRBD1 (6 bases). V was cut by 8 bases and J by 6 bases, with 8 bases left in between. CDR3 length: 11 amino acids. Germline CDR1 reads MNHEY; CDR2 reads SVGAGI. CDR3 residues: CASVQGNEQFF. The CDR3 DNA reads as TGTGCCAGCGTACAGGGCAATGAGCAGTTCTTC.

The V call is TRBV10-3, the J call TRBJ2-3, with TRBD2 matching 7 bases. The V gene's germline CDR1 is ENHRY and CDR2 SYGVKD. This CDR3 comprises 14 residues. V lost 7 bases to trimming and J lost 4 bases; unmatched junction nucleotides: 8. DNA of the CDR3: TGTGCCATCATGGGGCGGGAGAGGCCAGATACGCAGTATTTT. It encodes CAIMGRERPDTQYF.

This chain joins TRBV12-3 or TRBV12-4 and TRBJ1-2; D possibly corresponds to TRBD1 (6 bases). V lost 3 bases, J lost 3 bases, and 8 bases lay in between. The CDR3 consists of 13 residues. The CDR3, as DNA: TGTGCCAGCAGTTTTAGACAGGACTATGGCTACACCTTC. Translated: CASSFRQDYGYTF.

This sequence joins TRBV10-2 and TRBJ2-1, with 9 bases aligning to TRBD1. Germline CDR1 and CDR2: WSHSY and SAAADI. CDR3 length: 15 residues. Trimming at V came to 8 bases and at J to 6 bases, leaving 11 bases not matched to a gene. The CDR3 reads CASGQGRGHSNEQFF. As DNA, the CDR3 is TGCGCCAGCGGACAGGGGAGGGGACACAGCAATGAGCAGTTCTTC.

This clone was seen a handful of times. V and J are TRBV18 and TRBJ2-2; D not certain. From germline, CDR1 is KGHSH and CDR2 LQKENI. The V gene lost 3 bases and the J gene lost 10 bases, with 12 bases spanning the gap. There are 13 residues in the CDR3. Written as DNA, the CDR3 is TGTGCCAGCTCACCGGGTACTATCGAGGAGCTGTTTTTT. It translates to CASSPGTIEELFF.

This chain connects TRBV12-2 to TRBJ2-5; the table's D call TRBD1 went unverified against the DNA. TRBV12-2 is a pseudogene. This CDR3 spans 14 amino acids. The CDR3 sequence: CASRPGANNETQYF. The CDR3 bases are TGTGCAAGTCGCCCAGGGGCTAATAACGAGACCCAGTACTTC.

The chain carries TRBV19 and TRBJ1-2, with 7 bases matching TRBD1. Germline assignment: CDR1 LNHDA and CDR2 SQIVND (reference sequence). V lost 5 bases and J lost 4; bases outside the gene matches: 10. The CDR3 loop spans 15 amino acids. This CDR3 reads CASSPSGTVGYGYTF. DNA for the CDR3: TGTGCCAGTAGTCCCTCGGGGACAGTAGGCTATGGCTACACCTTC.

Comments on this clone: The sample contains more than one DNA sequence encoding this CDR3. The chain combines TRBV5-1 with TRBJ1-1; 7 bases fit TRBD1. Germline V gene lookup returns CDR1 SGHRS and CDR2 YFSETQ. The J segment lost 0 bases and the V segment lost 0 bases, leaving 5 bases of the junction unmatched. This CDR3 is 16 amino acids long. CDR3 nucleotides: TGCGCCAGCAGCTTGGCGGGACAGATTATGAACACTGAAGCTTTCTTT. Its protein is CASSLAGQIMNTEAFF.

DNA of the CDR3: TGTGCCAGCAAGCGGGAAATAGGGGATACGCAGTATTTT. Translation gives CASKREIGDTQYF. V usage is TRBV6-5 and J usage is TRBJ2-3; 7 bases fit TRBD2. CDR1 and CDR2 from the germline V gene are MNHEY and SVGAGI. The J segment lost 6 bases and the V segment lost 7 bases, leaving 7 bases of the junction unmatched. The CDR3 extends over 13 amino acids.

The chain combines TRBV28 with TRBJ1-2; unclear D gene. CDR3 length: 11 residues. V lost 4 bases to trimming and J lost 7 bases, with 7 bases between them. Germline CDR1 is MDHEN and CDR2 is SYDVKM. The CDR3 sequence is CASSSPFGYTF. As DNA, the CDR3 is TGTGCCAGCAGTTCTCCCTTTGGCTACACCTTC.

CDR3: CASSYPPGTSGNEQFF. The CDR3 nucleotides are TGTGCCAGCAGTTACCCGCCCGGGACTAGCGGGAATGAGCAGTTCTTC. This chain links TRBV6-2 or TRBV6-3 with TRBJ2-1; TRBD2 aligns across 12 bases. The J segment lost 7 bases and the V segment lost 2 bases, leaving 6 bases of the junction unmatched. The V gene's germline CDR1 is MNHEY and CDR2 SVGEGT. The CDR3 contains 16 residues.

The V gene is TRBV5-4, the J gene TRBJ2-3; 14 nucleotides match TRBD2. The CDR3 spans 16 residues. CDR1 is SGHNT, CDR2 YYREEE, per germline (reference sequence). The J segment lost 3 bases and the V segment lost 2 bases, leaving 2 bases of the junction unmatched. The CDR3 nucleotides read TGTGCCAGCAGCTTTAGACTAGCGGGAGGGACAGATACGCAGTATTTT. It codes for CASSFRLAGGTDTQYF.

This clone came up a few times. CDR3 region: CATTDRDLYGYTF. Here the CDR3 DNA reads TGTGCCACCACGGACAGGGACCTCTATGGCTACACCTTC. This rearrangement joins TRBV19 to TRBJ1-2; 8 bases are shared with TRBD1. The CDR3 spans 13 residues. Germline CDR1 is LNHDA and CDR2 is SQIVND (reference sequence). J was trimmed by 4 bases and V by 10 bases; bases with no gene match: 8.

This chain uses TRBV4-3 with TRBJ2-1; D possibly corresponds to TRBD2 (7 bases). The germline V gene encodes CDR1 LGHNA and CDR2 YSLEER. The CDR3 is made up of 15 amino acids. Trimming removed 4 bases at V and 3 bases at J, with 13 bases between. CDR3 sequence: CASSPGAGVYNEQFF. The CDR3 nucleotides read TGCGCCAGCAGCCCGGGGGCGGGGGTCTACAATGAGCAGTTCTTC.

To note about this clone: A junction boundary mismatches the germline segment, possibly from a read error. The CDR3 here is CASSLGGGGTVYF. The CDR3 region has the DNA TGTGCCAGCAGCTTAGGGGGAGGGGGAACCGTATACTTT. V and J are TRBV7-2 and TRBJ1-6, with D tentatively TRBD1 (6 bases). Germline V lookup: CDR1 SGHTA, CDR2 FQGNSA. The CDR3 is made up of 13 amino acids.

The rearrangement links TRBV7-2 to TRBJ2-5; 7 positions agree with TRBD1. Losses at the gene ends were 2 bases for V and 4 bases for J; bases not matched to a gene: 16. This CDR3 is 18 amino acids long. Per germline, CDR1 SGHTA and CDR2 FQGNSA. The CDR3 spells CASSLLVATGDSGETQYF. CDR3 in DNA: TGTGCCAGCAGCTTATTGGTAGCCACAGGGGATAGTGGAGAGACCCAGTACTTC.

V is TRBV2 and J is TRBJ2-5; weak D call: TRBD2 (6 bases). Per germline, CDR1 SNHLY and CDR2 FYNNEI. V lost 8 bases and J lost 5, with 18 bases in between. The CDR3 is 14 amino acids. In DNA, the CDR3 is TGTGCCAGCCGTAGTTTGCGGGATAGGGAGACCCAGTACTTC. Protein sequence: CASRSLRDRETQYF.

V usage is TRBV2 and J usage is TRBJ2-7, with D unclear. V gave up 6 bases and J gave up 6 bases, with 9 bases separating them. Germline V gene lookup returns CDR1 SNHLY and CDR2 FYNNEI. The CDR3 consists of 11 residues. In DNA form, the CDR3 reads TGTGCCAGCAGAACGACTGGCGAGCAGTACTTC. Residues: CASRTTGEQYF.

The chain employs TRBV15 and TRBJ1-2, with 9 nucleotides matching TRBD1. The CDR3 runs 16 residues. V was pared by 3 bases and J by 3 bases, with 8 bases of the junction left unmatched. Germline assignment: CDR1 LNHNV and CDR2 YYDKDF (reference sequence). CDR3 sequence reads: CATSSGTTGGYYGYTF. The CDR3 DNA sequence: TGTGCCACCAGCAGTGGCACGACAGGGGGATACTATGGCTACACCTTC.